This T cell receptor beta chain was recovered during a study of cytomegalovirus exposure and HLA in healthy donors. CDR3 length equals 15 residues. Trimming cost V 4 bases and J 4 bases, with 13 bases left between them. Amplification used 60 Vbeta primers and 13 Jbeta primers. In the original workflow: In a later analysis, the count reached some 83 million unique TCR beta chains, with 9 million to 11 million shared. Generated by immunoSEQ multiplex PCR, the TCRdb table keeps only in-frame clones and is missing some. V, J and clone size reflect that table, while D and trimming were determined from the DNA. The data hold 85,000 to 130,000 clones, with 79% observed a single time.

Input material: PBMCs. This clonotype was obtained from a female donor in good health and CMV-seropositive. The chain is built from TRBV23-1 and TRBJ2-2; D unresolved. TRBV23-1 is labeled an ORF, and its function is uncertain. The CDR3 protein is CASSRGQLSTGELFF. The CDR3, as DNA: TGCGCCAGCAGTCGTGGGCAGTTAAGCACCGGGGAGCTGTTTTTT.